This T cell receptor (beta chain) appears in the sequencing data of a study of T cells in narcolepsy (dated by TCRdb to the late 2010s). About the study as a whole: Healthy control donors were enrolled in the study alongside patients who had narcolepsy type 1 or type 2 (NT1, NT2). Autoreactive T cells targeting hypocretin neuron self-antigens (hypocretin, TRIB2) were sought in narcolepsy patients, and TCR Vbeta sequencing was used to track clonotypes in blood and CSF.

The paper as a whole reports these results and caveats: According to the report, autoreactive clonotypes were detected serially in the blood of the same patients and of different patients, but not in healthy controls. In plots comparing CSF and blood CD4+ T cell clonotypes from the same patient, HCRT-specific and TRIB2-specific autoreactive clonotypes were highlighted.

Memory CD8+ T cells were sorted ex vivo from patient blood for TCR Vbeta sequencing and comparison with CSF CD8+ T cells. Libraries came from the immunoSEQ multiplex PCR assay. TCRdb retrieved this table from immuneACCESS and kept in-frame rearrangements only. Not all clones are present; in checked studies, unresolved V genes account for under half, and no reason is known for the remainder. Across this sample there are around 3,500 clones, with roughly 60% seen only once. In total, the top ten clones hold 45% to 65% of the sample. The sample holds a few counts of this clone. Its specific antigen is unknown. Qualities for individual bases were not recorded, and no much larger clone is one base off. V loses 4 bases of germline sequence and J loses 5 bases, and the interval between the two ends is 14 bases. The CDR3 runs 14 residues from the cysteine to the phenylalanine. Only the CDR3 region is kept as DNA, spanning 42 bases read in frame from base 1. CDR1 MNHEY and CDR2 SVGAGI were looked up in the germline V gene.

This TCR came from a human donor with narcolepsy. The sample was CD45RA- memory CD8+ T cells from PBMCs. The label giving this sample's cell subset or site can be read as: memory T cells sorted ex vivo from peripheral blood. The chain is encoded by TRBV6-5 joined to TRBJ2-5; the D gene remains uncertain. The CDR3 is CASSSTWQWETQYF. The nucleotide sequence is TGTGCCAGCAGTTCGACTTGGCAGTGGGAGACCCAGTACTTC.